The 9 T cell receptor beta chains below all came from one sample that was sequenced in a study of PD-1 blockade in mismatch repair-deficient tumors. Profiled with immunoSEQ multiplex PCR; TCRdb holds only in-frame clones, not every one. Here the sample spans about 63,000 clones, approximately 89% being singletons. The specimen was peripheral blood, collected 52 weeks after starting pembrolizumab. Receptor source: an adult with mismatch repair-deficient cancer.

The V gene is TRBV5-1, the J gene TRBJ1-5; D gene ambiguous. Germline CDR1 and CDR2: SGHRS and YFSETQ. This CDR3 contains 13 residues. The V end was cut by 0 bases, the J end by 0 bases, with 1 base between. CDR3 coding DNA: TGCGCCAGCAGCTTGGGTAGCAATCAGCCCCAGCATTTT. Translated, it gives CASSLGSNQPQHF. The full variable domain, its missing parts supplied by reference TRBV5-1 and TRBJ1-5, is KAGVTQTPRYLIKTRGQQVTLSCSPISGHRSVSWYQQTPGQGLQFLFEYFSETQRNKGNFPGRFSGRQFSNSRSEMNVSTLELGDSALYLCASSLGSNQPQHFGDGTRLSIL.

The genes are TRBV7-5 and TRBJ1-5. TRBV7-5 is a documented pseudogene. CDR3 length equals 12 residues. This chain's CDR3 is CASQRGNQPQHF. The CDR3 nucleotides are TGTGCCAGTCAGCGGGGCAATCAGCCCCAGCATTTT.

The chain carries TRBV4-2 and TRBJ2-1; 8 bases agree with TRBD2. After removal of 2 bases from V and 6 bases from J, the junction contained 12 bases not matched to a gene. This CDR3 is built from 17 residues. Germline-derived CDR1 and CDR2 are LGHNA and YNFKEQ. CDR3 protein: CASSQSSRREEGNEQFF. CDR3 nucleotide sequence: TGTGCCAGCAGCCAATCCTCCCGGCGGGAGGAGGGCAATGAGCAGTTCTTC.

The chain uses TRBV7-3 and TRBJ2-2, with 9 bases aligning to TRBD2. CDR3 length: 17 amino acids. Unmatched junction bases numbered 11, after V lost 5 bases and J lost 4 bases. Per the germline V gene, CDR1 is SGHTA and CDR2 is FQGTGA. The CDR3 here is CASSPRVREGRTGELFF. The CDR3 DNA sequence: TGTGCCAGCAGCCCGAGGGTGCGGGAGGGCCGCACCGGGGAGCTGTTTTTT.

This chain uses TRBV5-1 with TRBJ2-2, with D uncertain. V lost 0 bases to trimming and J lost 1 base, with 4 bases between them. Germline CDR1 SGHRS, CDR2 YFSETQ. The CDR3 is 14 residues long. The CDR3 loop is CASSLGGNTGELFF. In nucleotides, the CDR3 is TGCGCCAGCAGCTTGGGAGGGAACACCGGGGAGCTGTTTTTT.

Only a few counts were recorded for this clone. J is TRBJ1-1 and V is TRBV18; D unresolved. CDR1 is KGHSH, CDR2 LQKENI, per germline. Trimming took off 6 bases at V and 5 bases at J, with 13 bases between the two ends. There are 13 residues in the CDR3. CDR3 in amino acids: CASSLGGPTEAFF. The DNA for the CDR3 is TGTGCCAGCTCCCTCGGAGGCCCTACTGAAGCTTTCTTT.

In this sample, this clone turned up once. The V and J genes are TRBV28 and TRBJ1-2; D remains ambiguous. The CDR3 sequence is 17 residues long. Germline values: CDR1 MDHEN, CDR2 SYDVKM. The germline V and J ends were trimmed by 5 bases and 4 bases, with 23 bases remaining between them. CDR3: CASSRPGQVGTLYGYTF. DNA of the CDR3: TGTGCCAGCAGTCGCCCTGGGCAGGTGGGCACCCTCTATGGCTACACCTTC.

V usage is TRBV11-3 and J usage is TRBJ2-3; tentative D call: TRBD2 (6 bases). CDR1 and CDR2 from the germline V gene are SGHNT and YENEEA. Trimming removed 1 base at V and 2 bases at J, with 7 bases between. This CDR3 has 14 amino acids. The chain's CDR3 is CASSLAGDTDTQYF. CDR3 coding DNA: TGTGCCAGCAGCTTAGCGGGGGACACAGATACGCAGTATTTT.

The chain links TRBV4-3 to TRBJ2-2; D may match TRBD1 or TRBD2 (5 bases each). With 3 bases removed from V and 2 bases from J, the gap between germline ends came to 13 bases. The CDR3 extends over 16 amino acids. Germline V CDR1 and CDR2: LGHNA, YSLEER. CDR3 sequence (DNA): TGCGCCAGCAGCCAGGTCCGGGACCGAAACACCGGGGAGCTGTTTTTT. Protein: CASSQVRDRNTGELFF.